The 22 T cell receptor beta chains below all came from one sample that was sequenced in a study of T cell responses to AZD1222 COVID-19 vaccine. The method was immunoSEQ multiplex PCR; TCRdb's version includes in-frame clones alone and lacks a portion of them. The sample contains 150,000 to 170,000 clones, about 92% of which appear only once. Sequences were derived from peripheral blood, sampled on day 0 of AZD1222 vaccination. These receptor sequences come from an adult in good health.

The chain is built from TRBV23-1 and TRBJ1-2; 7 positions agree with TRBD1. TRBV23-1 is flagged as an ORF with uncertain function. This CDR3 is built from 15 residues. V dropped 6 bases and J dropped 5; count of bases not matched to a gene: 12. CDR3 amino acids: CASRVKTGQTYGYTF. In nucleotides, the CDR3 is TGCGCCAGCAGGGTTAAAACGGGACAGACTTATGGCTACACCTTC.

The rearrangement links TRBV7-2 to TRBJ1-2; D is undetermined. Trimming shortened V by 5 bases and J by 5 bases, and 6 bases separated the two germline ends. This CDR3 spans 11 amino acids. CDR1 and CDR2 from the germline V gene are SGHTA and FQGNSA. The CDR3 protein is CASSPGYGYTF. As DNA, the CDR3 is TGTGCCAGCAGCCCGGGGTATGGCTACACCTTC.

V gene TRBV28 combines with J gene TRBJ1-5, with a possible D match to TRBD1 (6 bases). The CDR3 is made up of 16 amino acids. Germline CDR1 is MDHEN and CDR2 is SYDVKM. Trimming took off 4 bases at V and 2 bases at J, with 15 bases between the two ends. CDR3 region: CASSSGTNYGNQPQHF. CDR3 nucleotides: TGTGCCAGCAGTTCCGGGACAAATTATGGCAATCAGCCCCAGCATTTT.

The CDR3 coding sequence is TGCGCCAGCAGCTTGGCAAGGGTTGAAGGGGCCGGGGAGCTGTTTTTT. It codes for CASSLARVEGAGELFF. V and J are TRBV5-1 and TRBJ2-2, with D possibly matching TRBD1 (5 bases). Trimming stripped 0 bases from V and 6 bases from J, with 15 bases between. Germline V lookup: CDR1 SGHRS, CDR2 YFSETQ. The CDR3 length is 16 residues.

J is TRBJ1-4 and V is TRBV7-2; 8 bases fit TRBD1. The J segment lost 7 bases and the V segment lost 5 bases, leaving 9 bases of the junction unmatched. Per germline, CDR1 SGHTA and CDR2 FQGNSA. This CDR3 contains 15 residues. The chain's CDR3 is CASSDAGGAGEKLFF. CDR3 coding DNA: TGTGCCAGCAGCGACGCAGGGGGCGCCGGTGAAAAACTGTTTTTT.

This chain joins TRBV11-2 and TRBJ2-7; 7 bases line up with TRBD2. The CDR3 consists of 18 residues. Germline CDR1 reads SGHAT; CDR2 reads FQNNGV. V lost 1 base and J lost 0; bases outside the gene matches: 12. The CDR3 loop is CASSLVRPSGFSSYEQYF. In nucleotides, the CDR3 is TGTGCCAGCAGCTTAGTGCGGCCTAGCGGTTTTAGCTCCTACGAGCAGTACTTC.

The chain has TRBV6-4 and TRBJ2-1, with D perhaps matching TRBD1 or TRBD2 (5 bases each). Trimming removed 6 bases at V and 6 bases at J, with 21 bases between. CDR1 and CDR2 from the germline V gene are MRHNA and SNTAGT. The CDR3 sequence is 16 residues long. The CDR3 DNA sequence: TGTGCCAGCAGCCCCGTGGCAGGGAGTATGGGCAATGAGCAGTTCTTC. Amino acids: CASSPVAGSMGNEQFF.

This chain connects TRBV11-3 to TRBJ2-5; TRBD1 is a possible D gene (5 bases). The V and J ends lost 3 bases and 0 bases respectively, with 11 bases between them. CDR1 is SGHNT and CDR2 is YENEEA in the germline V gene. This CDR3 region has 15 residues. CDR3 amino acids: CASSFMTDYQETQYF. The CDR3 DNA sequence: TGTGCCAGCAGCTTCATGACAGACTACCAAGAGACCCAGTACTTC.

This chain uses TRBV6-5 with TRBJ1-3; possible D gene TRBD1, 6 bases. The CDR3 length is 14 residues. V lost 6 bases and J lost 2, with 11 bases in between. From germline, CDR1 is MNHEY and CDR2 SVGAGI. Here the CDR3 reads CASSKTGTGNTIYF. CDR3 in DNA: TGTGCCAGCAGCAAAACAGGGACTGGAAACACCATATATTTT.

The chain carries TRBV29-1 and TRBJ1-2; 9 bases line up with TRBD1. Germline CDR1 SQVTM, CDR2 ANQGSEA. The CDR3 has 16 residues. V trimming: 3 bases; J trimming: 8 bases; junction bases outside the gene matches: 16. The CDR3 loop is CSVDLGQGLGNWGYTF. CDR3 nucleotide sequence: TGCAGCGTTGACTTGGGACAGGGCCTCGGAAACTGGGGCTACACCTTC.

The J gene is TRBJ1-4, the V gene TRBV19; maybe TRBD1 (6 bases). This CDR3 contains 14 residues. The germline V gene has CDR1 LNHDA and CDR2 SQIVND (reference sequence). Trimming shortened V by 5 bases and J by 8 bases, and 15 bases separated the two germline ends. CDR3 sequence (DNA): TGTGCCAGTAGTGAGGGCAGGGGAGGGGAAAAACTGTTTTTT. Translating gives CASSEGRGGEKLFF. The complete variable domain, with remaining parts taken from reference TRBV19 and TRBJ1-4, reads DGGITQSPKYLFRKEGQNVTLSCEQNLNHDAMYWYRQDPGQGLRLIYYSQIVNDFQKGDIAEGYSVSREKKESFPLTVTSAQKNPTAFYLCASSEGRGGEKLFFGSGTQLSVL.

The chain recombines TRBV21-1 with TRBJ1-3; the table's D gene call, TRBD1, was not cross checked with the DNA. TRBV21-1 is given as a pseudogene. CDR3 length: 15 residues. CDR3 nucleotides: TGTGCCAGCAGCAATCGACAGAGCTCTGGAAACACCATATATTTT. The encoded protein is CASSNRQSSGNTIYF.

The V gene is TRBV11-2, the J gene TRBJ2-1; 8 bases fit TRBD1. Germline V gives CDR1 SGHAT, CDR2 FQNNGV. The CDR3 loop spans 13 amino acids. With V trimmed by 5 bases and J by 3 bases, 0 bases remained unmatched. The CDR3 DNA sequence: TGTGCCAGCAGCGGACAGGGCTACAATGAGCAGTTCTTC. Translation gives CASSGQGYNEQFF.

Written as DNA, the CDR3 is TGTGCCAGCAGCACGACAGTGTCTCCTCCTCACACAGATACGCAGTATTTT. It translates to CASSTTVSPPHTDTQYF. The chain carries TRBV7-9 and TRBJ2-3; D is possibly TRBD1 (5 bases). V was pared by 5 bases and J by 2 bases, with 20 bases between. The CDR3 sequence is 17 residues long. Germline assignment: CDR1 SEHNR and CDR2 FQNEAQ (reference sequence).

This clone has a count of ten or more. This chain connects TRBV10-2 to TRBJ2-7; TRBD1 matches 10 bases. The CDR3 extends over 14 amino acids. The V gene end was trimmed by 8 bases and the J gene end by 5 bases; junction bases not matched to a gene: 9. Germline CDR1 reads WSHSY; CDR2 reads SAAADI. The DNA of the CDR3 is TGCGCCAGCTTATCCGGGACAGGGGCCAACGAGCAGTACTTC. Protein sequence: CASLSGTGANEQYF.

The chain joins TRBV11-2 to TRBJ2-3; D might be TRBD1 (5 bases). Germline V gene sequence: CDR1 SGHAT, CDR2 FQNNGV. Trimming stripped 6 bases from V and 6 bases from J, with 13 bases between. The CDR3 consists of 13 residues. The DNA for the CDR3 is TGTGCCAGCAGAAGGGGAAGCGCGGATACGCAGTATTTT. Translation gives CASRRGSADTQYF.

The chain has TRBV5-1 and TRBJ2-1; 7 bases are a match to TRBD1. The CDR3 length is 15 residues. J gave up 1 base and V 4 bases, and 5 bases lay outside the gene matches. Per the germline V gene, CDR1 is SGHRS and CDR2 is YFSETQ. The CDR3 region has the DNA TGCGCCAGCAGCGTCGACAGGGCTTCCTACAATGAGCAGTTCTTC. As protein: CASSVDRASYNEQFF. The full variable domain, its missing parts supplied by reference TRBV5-1 and TRBJ2-1, is KAGVTQTPRYLIKTRGQQVTLSCSPISGHRSVSWYQQTPGQGLQFLFEYFSETQRNKGNFPGRFSGRQFSNSRSEMNVSTLELGDSALYLCASSVDRASYNEQFFGPGTRLTVL.

Note on this clone: An end of the junction does not agree with germline; a read error may underlie this. The rearrangement links TRBV30 to TRBJ1-2; D ambiguous. The V gene's germline CDR1 is GTSNPN and CDR2 SVGIG (reference sequence). The CDR3 is made up of 10 amino acids. The DNA of the CDR3 is TGTGCCAGAAGAAGTGGTGGCTGCACCTTC. Translated, it gives CARRSGGCTF.

This chain connects TRBV23-1 to TRBJ2-7; the D gene is possibly TRBD1 (6 bases). TRBV23-1 is recorded as an ORF, its role being uncertain. Trimming removed 0 bases from V and 5 bases from J, with 17 bases in between. CDR3 length: 16 residues. The CDR3 DNA follows: TGCGCCAGCAGTCAATCGGAGGCCAGGGGAGTAAACGAGCAGTACTTC. Residues: CASSQSEARGVNEQYF.

This clone was recorded once. The chain uses TRBV10-3 and TRBJ2-1; possible D gene TRBD2, 7 bases. The V gene's germline CDR1 is ENHRY and CDR2 SYGVKD. V shed 4 bases and J shed 4 bases, with 14 bases lying between them. The CDR3 has 15 amino acids. The CDR3 is CAISVEEGGYNEQFF. CDR3 bases: TGTGCCATCAGTGTAGAGGAGGGGGGGTACAATGAGCAGTTCTTC.

V and J are TRBV19 and TRBJ1-2; D not certain. Trimming left V 3 bases short and J 8 bases short, with 19 bases between. The CDR3 has 15 amino acids. CDR1 is LNHDA, CDR2 SQIVND, per germline (reference sequence). The CDR3 DNA follows: TGTGCCAGTAGTATCAAGGCTTCCCTGGGAGGAGGCTACACCTTC. Encoded protein: CASSIKASLGGGYTF. The whole variable domain, filled in from reference TRBV19 and TRBJ1-2, reads DGGITQSPKYLFRKEGQNVTLSCEQNLNHDAMYWYRQDPGQGLRLIYYSQIVNDFQKGDIAEGYSVSREKKESFPLTVTSAQKNPTAFYLCASSIKASLGGGYTFGSGTRLTVV.

This clone was observed a single time. This sequence joins TRBV6-5 and TRBJ1-2; 7 bases map to TRBD1. CDR3 length: 13 amino acids. Germline values: CDR1 MNHEY, CDR2 SVGAGI. Losses at the gene ends were 6 bases for V and 5 bases for J; bases not matched to a gene: 6. Written as DNA, the CDR3 is TGTGCCAGCAGCAAGACAGGGAAATATGGCTACACCTTC. This sequence encodes CASSKTGKYGYTF.